Listed here are 31 T cell receptor beta chains from one sample, sequenced in a study of CD8 T cells in ankylosing spondylitis. These receptors have no identified antigens. TCRdb recomputed calls from the 5' RACE reads with MiXCR, one row per CDR3 protein. The table has hundreds of thousands of distinct CDR3 sequences, approximately 12% seen once. Study-level findings and limits: Fewer than ten highly homologous variants made up a TCR beta motif that seemed to typify ankylosing spondylitis blood.

The sample taken for sequencing was blood, either unsorted or a sorted T cell fraction (not recorded which). These receptors all stem from a male donor with ankylosing spondylitis.

This clonotype occurred a few times. The chain couples TRBV6-2 or TRBV6-3 to TRBJ2-5; D perhaps matches TRBD2 (5 bases). This CDR3 region has 14 residues. V lost 5 bases and J lost 5, with 15 bases in between. The V gene's germline CDR1 is MNHEY and CDR2 SVGEGT. The CDR3 nucleotides are TGTGCCAGCAGTCCCGACTACGGCACGGAGACCCAGTACTTC. Its protein is CASSPDYGTETQYF.

V is TRBV27 and J is TRBJ2-5, with 9 bases that match TRBD2. V lost 3 bases to trimming and J lost 7 bases; unmatched junction nucleotides: 12. The germline gives CDR1 MNHEY, CDR2 SMNVEV (reference sequence). This CDR3 comprises 16 residues. This CDR3 reads CASSFRTSAQPGTQYF. The DNA of the CDR3 is TGTGCCAGCAGTTTTCGGACTAGCGCCCAGCCTGGGACCCAGTACTTC.

This clonotype was observed a few times. V is TRBV5-1 and J is TRBJ2-7; weak D call: TRBD1 (6 bases). Trimming pared 0 bases from V and 0 bases from J, leaving 10 bases between. Germline-derived CDR1 and CDR2 are SGHRS and YFSETQ. The CDR3 is made up of 15 amino acids. Here the CDR3 DNA reads TGCGCCAGCAGCTTGGGGGGGCCTCGCTCCTACGAGCAGTACTTC. This translates into CASSLGGPRSYEQYF.

This rearrangement joins TRBV20-1 to TRBJ2-2; D unresolved. CDR3 size: 15 residues. Trimming pared 3 bases from V and 5 bases from J, leaving 16 bases between. Germline-derived CDR1 and CDR2 are DFQATT and SNEGSKA (reference sequence). The CDR3, as DNA: TGCAGTGCTAGTGCCTTACCCAGACGTACCGGGGAGCTGTTTTTT. Amino acid sequence: CSASALPRRTGELFF.

The chain joins TRBV6-5 to TRBJ2-5; no firm D call. The CDR3 loop spans 16 amino acids. Germline CDR1 is MNHEY and CDR2 is SVGAGI. V was cut by 4 bases and J by 3 bases, with 18 bases left in between. CDR3 in amino acids: CASSSTFGPPKETQYF. CDR3 DNA sequence: TGTGCCAGCAGTTCGACCTTTGGGCCACCGAAAGAGACCCAGTACTTC.

The chain combines TRBV4-3 with TRBJ2-1; maybe TRBD2 (6 bases). The CDR3 is made up of 16 amino acids. CDR1 is LGHNA and CDR2 is YSLEER in the germline V gene. V was cut by 0 bases and J by 6 bases, with 15 bases left in between. The CDR3 sequence: CASSQEVRGTRNEQFF. The CDR3, as DNA: TGCGCCAGCAGCCAAGAAGTTCGGGGGACTCGCAATGAGCAGTTCTTC.

The V gene is TRBV3-1, the J gene TRBJ2-1; D unresolved. V was clipped by 4 bases and J by 3 bases, with 10 bases between them. The CDR3 is 14 amino acids. Germline lookup yields CDR1 LGHDT and CDR2 YNNKEL (reference sequence). CDR3 in amino acids: CASSRGRNYNEQFF. CDR3 bases: TGTGCCAGCAGCCGCGGACGGAACTACAATGAGCAGTTCTTC.

This clonotype was counted only a few times. The chain has TRBV6-2 or TRBV6-3 and TRBJ2-3; TRBD2 matches 12 bases. The germline V gene encodes CDR1 MNHEY and CDR2 SVGEGT. The CDR3 consists of 17 residues. V trimming: 6 bases; J trimming: 4 bases; junction bases outside the gene matches: 11. The CDR3 region has the DNA TGTGCCAGCAGGCCCGCTAGCGGGAGGGCCGGGGCAGATACGCAGTATTTT. Residues: CASRPASGRAGADTQYF.

Points on this clonotype: A read error may produce the germline difference seen at one junction end. The chain is built from TRBV11-2 and TRBJ2-7, with TRBD2 matching over 13 bases. The germline CDR1 and CDR2 sequences are SGHAT and FQNNGV. CDR3 length: 19 residues. The CDR3 DNA is TGTGCCAGCAGCTTATCCGGAGGACTAGCGGGAGTGGGGGCCTACAAGCAGTACTTC. Amino acids: CASSLSGGLAGVGAYKQYF.

The chain couples TRBV10-3 to TRBJ1-2; a weak D match, TRBD1 (5 bases). The CDR3 covers 13 residues. Germline CDR1 is ENHRY and CDR2 is SYGVKD. Trimming took off 11 bases at V and 6 bases at J, with 19 bases between the two ends. The CDR3 spells CASRGGRDDGYTF. CDR3 coding DNA: TGTGCCTCCCGAGGAGGCAGGGACGATGGCTACACCTTC.

This clonotype was detected many times. The rearrangement links TRBV6-2 or TRBV6-3 to TRBJ2-3; no clear D. V was pared by 3 bases and J by 2 bases, with 9 bases between. This CDR3 is built from 14 residues. Germline V lookup: CDR1 MNHEY, CDR2 SVGEGT. As DNA, the CDR3 is TGTGCCAGCAGTTATATCGCGATCACAGATACGCAGTATTTT. This sequence encodes CASSYIAITDTQYF.

The rearrangement joins TRBV7-2 to TRBJ2-7, with 7 bases lining up with TRBD2. Germline CDR1 and CDR2: SGHTA and FQGNSA. V dropped 5 bases and J dropped 1; count of bases not matched to a gene: 11. The length of the CDR3 is 16 residues. The CDR3 loop is CASSPFASGNSYEQYF. The DNA of the CDR3 is TGTGCCAGCAGCCCATTCGCCAGCGGGAATTCCTACGAGCAGTACTTC.

There are many counts of this clonotype. The V gene is TRBV12-3 or TRBV12-4, the J gene TRBJ2-3; 9 bases match TRBD1. The V segment lost 6 bases and the J segment 6 bases; nucleotides outside the gene matches: 7. The CDR3 has 14 amino acids. CDR3 sequence: CASSTGQGGDTQYF. Here the CDR3 DNA reads TGTGCCAGCAGCACGGGACAGGGCGGGGATACGCAGTATTTT.

The chain combines TRBV5-1 with TRBJ2-3; D not certain. The CDR3 has 16 residues. V was pared by 2 bases and J by 1 base, with 14 bases between. The V gene's germline CDR1 is SGHRS and CDR2 YFSETQ. CDR3 loop: CASSFGSSGGTDTQYF. For the CDR3, the DNA is TGCGCCAGCAGCTTCGGATCTTCGGGTGGCACAGATACGCAGTATTTT.

The chain carries TRBV21-1 and TRBJ1-1. TRBV21-1 is assigned pseudogene status. The CDR3 is 11 residues long. The CDR3 region is CASSRGQEAFF. In DNA form, the CDR3 reads TGTGCCAGCAGCAGGGGTCAGGAAGCTTTCTTT.

V gene TRBV5-1 combines with J gene TRBJ2-3, with TRBD2 as a possible D gene (7 bases). This CDR3 is built from 18 residues. Trimming removed 0 bases from V and 3 bases from J, with 20 bases in between. Germline values: CDR1 SGHRS, CDR2 YFSETQ. Here the CDR3 DNA reads TGCGCCAGCAGCTTGGCCGGGGGGCGCGGGGATTTTACAGATACGCAGTATTTT. Translating gives CASSLAGGRGDFTDTQYF.

The chain has TRBV24-1 and TRBJ2-1; D ambiguous. Deletions cut 0 bases from V and 1 base from J, with 9 bases between. There are 16 residues in the CDR3. Germline lookup yields CDR1 KGHDR and CDR2 SFDVKD. The CDR3 bases are TGTGCCACCAGTGATTTGGTGCCCAATTCCTACAATGAGCAGTTCTTC. Translating it yields CATSDLVPNSYNEQFF.

This clonotype was counted only a few times. The rearrangement links TRBV4-3 to TRBJ2-2; 8 nucleotides agree with TRBD2. The CDR3 length is 16 residues. The germline CDR1 and CDR2 sequences are LGHNA and YSLEER. V was pared by 4 bases and J by 0 bases, with 4 bases of the junction left unmatched. CDR3 region: CASSREAGANTGELFF. Here the CDR3 DNA reads TGCGCCAGCAGCCGAGAAGCGGGAGCGAACACCGGGGAGCTGTTTTTT.

This clonotype was counted many times. CDR3 in amino acids: CASRTETQYF. The DNA for the CDR3 is TGTGCCAGCAGGACAGAGACCCAGTACTTC. The chain employs TRBV2 and TRBJ2-5, with D unresolved. Trimming stripped 6 bases from V and 4 bases from J, with 3 bases between. The CDR3 loop spans 10 amino acids. Germline V CDR1 and CDR2: SNHLY, FYNNEI.

This clonotype occurred a few times. The CDR3 DNA reads TGTGCCACCAGTGATTTGGGGGGCAGGGGTACCGGGGAGCTGTTTTTT. Its protein product is CATSDLGGRGTGELFF. The V call is TRBV24-1, the J call TRBJ2-2, with D possibly being TRBD1 (6 bases). Germline V CDR1 and CDR2: KGHDR, SFDVKD. Between the trimmed V and J ends, which lost 0 bases and 5 bases, there was a span of 12 bases. This CDR3 has 16 amino acids.

The chain combines TRBV30 with TRBJ1-5; perhaps TRBD1 as D (6 bases). CDR3 length equals 15 residues. The germline CDR1 and CDR2 sequences are GTSNPN and SVGIG (reference sequence). V dropped 2 bases and J dropped 2 bases, with 13 bases sitting between them. CDR3 DNA: TGTGCCTGGAGTACAGGGATTTCGGGCAATCAGCCCCAGCATTTT. Translating gives CAWSTGISGNQPQHF. The variable domain in full, with the rest retrieved from reference TRBV30 and TRBJ1-5, is SQTIHQWPATLVQPVGSPLSLECTVEGTSNPNLYWYRQAAGRGLQLLFYSVGIGQISSEVPQNLSASRPQDRQFILSSKKLLLSDSGFYLCAWSTGISGNQPQHFGDGTRLSIL.

This clonotype has a count of ten or more. The chain uses TRBV7-2 and TRBJ2-3; 7 bases are shared with TRBD1. The CDR3 spans 14 residues. Trimming took 5 bases from V and 4 from J; bases not matched to a gene: 6. The germline gives CDR1 SGHTA, CDR2 FQGNSA. In nucleotides, the CDR3 is TGTGCCAGCAGCGTAGGGCAGGGGGCAGATACGCAGTATTTT. Translating gives CASSVGQGADTQYF.

This clonotype was detected ten times or more. The chain links TRBV20-1 to TRBJ2-1, with 8 positions matching TRBD2. The V segment lost 6 bases and the J segment 5 bases; nucleotides outside the gene matches: 9. The germline V gene has CDR1 DFQATT and CDR2 SNEGSKA (reference sequence). The CDR3 covers 14 residues. CDR3 sequence: CSAYRTSIDNEQFF. The CDR3 nucleotides are TGCAGTGCCTATAGGACTAGCATCGACAATGAGCAGTTCTTC.

CDR3 amino acids: CSALQGLAVEAQYF. CDR3 sequence (DNA): TGCAGTGCTCTACAGGGACTAGCGGTCGAGGCGCAGTACTTC. The chain combines TRBV20-1 with TRBJ2-7; 11 positions match TRBD2. The CDR3 loop spans 14 amino acids. The junction had 12 bases not matched to a gene; V was cut back by 5 bases and J by 9 bases. Germline V gives CDR1 DFQATT, CDR2 SNEGSKA (reference sequence).

This clonotype was seen only a few times. V usage is TRBV30 and J usage is TRBJ2-7, with 8 bases lining up with TRBD1. The CDR3 spans 11 residues. V was clipped by 5 bases and J by 3 bases; unmatched bases: 0. Germline loops: CDR1 GTSNPN, CDR2 SVGIG (reference sequence). The CDR3 spells CAWGQGYEQYF. The DNA for the CDR3 is TGTGCCTGGGGACAGGGCTACGAGCAGTACTTC.

V usage is TRBV20-1 and J usage is TRBJ2-5; tentatively, D is TRBD2 (5 bases). V was cut by 6 bases and J by 5 bases, with 13 bases left in between. Per the germline V gene, CDR1 is DFQATT and CDR2 is SNEGSKA (reference sequence). This CDR3 region has 12 residues. CDR3 amino acids: CSASARGETQYF. DNA of the CDR3: TGCAGTGCCTCGGCAAGAGGGGAGACCCAGTACTTC.

This clonotype was detected only a few times. This chain uses TRBV20-1 with TRBJ1-2; 10 bases line up with TRBD1. Unmatched junction bases numbered 11, after V lost 6 bases and J lost 7 bases. CDR3 size: 14 residues. Germline lookup yields CDR1 DFQATT and CDR2 SNEGSKA (reference sequence). The CDR3 protein is CSARQGAWASGYTF. The CDR3 nucleotides are TGCAGTGCCCGACAGGGGGCATGGGCGAGTGGCTACACCTTC.

The J gene is TRBJ1-5, the V gene TRBV19; D not resolved. Germline V gene lookup returns CDR1 LNHDA and CDR2 SQIVND (reference sequence). V lost 3 bases, J lost 7 bases, and 13 bases lay in between. CDR3 length: 14 residues. Written as DNA, the CDR3 is TGTGCCAGTAGTATTTCGAGTAGAGGACAGCCCCAGCATTTT. This codes for CASSISSRGQPQHF. Filled out from reference TRBV19 and TRBJ1-5, the complete variable domain reads DGGITQSPKYLFRKEGQNVTLSCEQNLNHDAMYWYRQDPGQGLRLIYYSQIVNDFQKGDIAEGYSVSREKKESFPLTVTSAQKNPTAFYLCASSISSRGQPQHFGDGTRLSIL.

V is TRBV15 and J is TRBJ2-2; D is uncertain. There are 12 residues in the CDR3. The V and J ends lost 9 bases and 4 bases respectively, with 9 bases between them. Per the germline V gene, CDR1 is LNHNV and CDR2 is YYDKDF (reference sequence). CDR3 DNA sequence: TGTGCCACAGGGCAGATCACCGGGGAGCTGTTTTTT. It yields the protein CATGQITGELFF.

This clonotype was counted only a few times. The rearrangement joins TRBV21-1 to TRBJ2-7; the table's D call of TRBD1 was not tested on the DNA. TRBV21-1 represents a pseudogene. The CDR3 length is 16 residues. CDR3 coding DNA: TGTGCCAGCAGCAAAGGGCAAGGGACAGCAACCTACGAGCAGTACTTC. Translating gives CASSKGQGTATYEQYF.

This clonotype appeared a few times. The rearrangement uses TRBV20-1 and TRBJ1-1; tentative D call: TRBD1 (6 bases). Trimming removed 0 bases at V and 1 base at J, with 9 bases between. The CDR3 is 14 residues long. Looked up from germline, CDR1 is DFQATT and CDR2 is SNEGSKA (reference sequence). In nucleotides, the CDR3 is TGCAGTGCTAGAGAGGGACACCCGAACACTGAAGCTTTCTTT. Amino acids: CSAREGHPNTEAFF.